This T cell receptor (beta chain) was found in a study of cytomegalovirus exposure and HLA in healthy donors. Points from the study as a whole: The study found most TCR sequences rare, yet found some public TCRs in many donors. Reported results showed that the classifier diagnosed cytomegalovirus status with high specificity and sensitivity.

With respect to this clone: The target antigen is unknown.

This CDR3 is 16 amino acids long. In germline, CDR1 is SGDLS, CDR2 YYNGEE. The V segment lost 6 bases and the J segment 0 bases; nucleotides outside the gene matches: 8. TCRdb keeps only in-frame clones here, not all; method: immunoSEQ multiplex PCR. The sample carries roughly 120,000 clones, roughly 82% recorded once. This sequence joins TRBV9 and TRBJ2-1; 8 bases line up with TRBD2. What was sequenced was PBMCs. The TCR sequence derives from a man younger than 35 in good health and CMV-seronegative. CDR3 nucleotides: TGTGCCAGCACAGAGAGCAGCGGGAGCTCCTACAATGAGCAGTTCTTC. As protein: CASTESSGSSYNEQFF.